This is a list of T cell receptor beta chains from one sample in a study of blood T cells in healthy people across ages. From the 5' RACE reads, TCRdb called clonotypes with MiXCR, one entry per CDR3 protein. Of 1.5 million to 2 million distinct CDR3 sequences in the sample, approximately 40% were seen once. The sample comprised blood. These receptors were obtained from a human donor in good health. CDR3s include the opening cysteine and the closing phenylalanine or tryptophan. The D gene is left open where the match is weak. Expanded clones are given a class, and other clones once, few, many or no size at all.

v_call	d_call	clone_size	j_call	cdr3_nt	cdr3_aa
TRBV4-3	TRBD2	.	TRBJ2-5	TGCGCCAGCAGCCAGAAACTCAAAAGGTCGGGGGGAATAGAAGAGACCCAGTACTTC	CASSQKLKRSGGIEETQYF
TRBV15	.	few	TRBJ1-5	TGTGCCACCAGCAACCCTTTTAGAAGCAATCAGCCCCAGCATTTT	CATSNPFRSNQPQHF
TRBV6-5	.	many	TRBJ2-2	TGTGCCAGCAGCTATAACACCGGGGAGCTGTTTTTT	CASSYNTGELFF
TRBV7-7	.	few	TRBJ2-5	TGTGCCAGCAGCTTAGTTAGTGAACCGGGGGAGACCCAGTACTTC	CASSLVSEPGETQYF
TRBV20-1	.	.	TRBJ2-3	TGCAGTGTTAACCCCTACGCCGCTAGCACAGATACGCAGTATTTT	CSVNPYAASTDTQYF
TRBV6-2/TRBV6-3	.	few	TRBJ1-1	TGTGCCAGCATGGGCAGGGAGGGCGCTGAAGCTTTCTTT	CASMGREGAEAFF
TRBV12-3/TRBV12-4	.	.	TRBJ2-3	TGTGCCAACACCCAGGATACGCAGTATTTT	CANTQDTQYF
TRBV20-1	.	.	TRBJ1-1	TGCTTGTATTCCGGGACGGTGAACACTGAAGCTTTCTTT	CLYSGTVNTEAFF
TRBV4-1	TRBD2	.	TRBJ2-3	TGCGCCAGCAGCCCCCATAGCGGGGGAACAGGAGATACGCAGTATTTT	CASSPHSGGTGDTQYF
TRBV20-1	TRBD2	few	TRBJ2-1	TGCAGTGCCAGAGAGCTAGCGGGGGGCCTTCATGAGCAGTTCTTC	CSARELAGGLHEQFF
TRBV6-5	TRBD2	.	TRBJ2-5	TGTGCCAGCAGTTACTCCGTAGCGGGGGCGCGGGAGACCCAGTACTTC	CASSYSVAGARETQYF
TRBV5-1	.	.	TRBJ2-7	TGCGCCAGCAGCCACGGTAACGAGCAGTACTTC	CASSHGNEQYF
TRBV7-3	.	.	TRBJ1-6	TGTGCCAGCAGCCCTGCGGGGGGGGTCAATTCACCCCTCCACTTT	CASSPAGGVNSPLHF
TRBV5-1	.	few	TRBJ1-1	TGCGCCAGCAGTTATGGAGGTCACACTGAAGCTTTCTTT	CASSYGGHTEAFF
TRBV14	TRBD2	.	TRBJ2-7	TGTGTCAGCAGCCATTTAGGACTAGCAAGCGAGCAGTACTTC	CVSSHLGLASEQYF
TRBV29-1	.	few	TRBJ2-2	TGCAGCGTTGTTAGGGTCACCGGGGAGCTGTTTTTT	CSVVRVTGELFF
TRBV6-2/TRBV6-3	.	.	TRBJ2-3	TGTGCCAGCAGTTACTTACAGGGACGCACAGATACGCAGTATTTT	CASSYLQGRTDTQYF
TRBV20-1	.	.	TRBJ2-3	TGCAGTGTGGGAGCGGAAAGCACAGATACGCAGTATTTT	CSVGAESTDTQYF
TRBV15	TRBD2	.	TRBJ2-1	TGTGCCACCAGGCTACCGGGGGGGGCCTACAATGAGCAGTTCTTC	CATRLPGGAYNEQFF
TRBV6-2/TRBV6-3	.	.	TRBJ2-4	TGTGCCAGCAGTTACTCTCTGCTGAAGACCGCCAAAAACATTCAGTACTTC	CASSYSLLKTAKNIQYF
TRBV6-5	TRBD1	.	TRBJ2-3	TGTGCCAGCACCCAGGGGGTTCGCACAGATACGCAGTATTTT	CASTQGVRTDTQYF
TRBV6-2/TRBV6-3	TRBD1	.	TRBJ1-4	TGTGCCAGCAGTCTTCTTGGCAGGGGGTCGCCTAATGAAAAACTGTTTTTT	CASSLLGRGSPNEKLFF
TRBV29-1	.	few	TRBJ2-5	TGCAGCGTTCGGCGGCTCCAAGAGACCCAGTACTTC	CSVRRLQETQYF
TRBV3-1	TRBD2	few	TRBJ2-3	TGTGCCAGCAGCCAAGATCTAGCGGGGGGGCTCTATACGCAGTATTTT	CASSQDLAGGLYTQYF
TRBV4-1	.	few	TRBJ1-4	TGCGCCAGCAGCCAACAGGGGGAAAAACTGTTTTTT	CASSQQGEKLFF
TRBV6-1	.	.	TRBJ2-6	TGTGCCAGCACCCAATACTCTGGGGCCAACGTCCTGACTTTC	CASTQYSGANVLTF
TRBV12-3/TRBV12-4	.	few	TRBJ1-2	TGTGCCAGCAGTTCCAAAACGATATACAGGGCCGGCTACACCTTC	CASSSKTIYRAGYTF
TRBV29-1	.	.	TRBJ2-3	TGCAGCGTTGGATCGGGGGCCGGGGATACGCAGTATTTT	CSVGSGAGDTQYF
TRBV5-1	.	.	TRBJ2-1	TGCGCCAGCAGCTTGGGAGGGGACCACAATGAGCAGTTCTTC	CASSLGGDHNEQFF
TRBV4-2	.	.	TRBJ2-5	TGTGCCAGCAGCCCCCAACAGGACGTAAGAACAGAGACCCAGTACTTC	CASSPQQDVRTETQYF
TRBV10-3	TRBD2	.	TRBJ2-1	TGTGCCATCAGTGAATACGGACTAGCGGGCTACAATGAGCAGTTCTTC	CAISEYGLAGYNEQFF
TRBV7-2	TRBD1	few	TRBJ2-4	TGTGCCAGCAGACCTAGGACAGGGTCTTTTTTTTTAGCCAAAAACATTCAGTACTTC	CASRPRTGSFFLAKNIQYF
TRBV6-4	TRBD2	.	TRBJ2-1	TGTGCCAGCAGTCCGGAGACTAGCGGCCTATACAATGAGCAGTTCTTC	CASSPETSGLYNEQFF
TRBV4-1	.	once	TRBJ1-2	TGCGCCAGCAGCCAAGAACCACAGGGTACGTCTGGCTACACCTTC	CASSQEPQGTSGYTF
TRBV6-2/TRBV6-3	.	.	TRBJ1-2	TGTGCCAGCAGTTACATCGTTAACTATGGCTACACCTTC	CASSYIVNYGYTF
TRBV7-9	TRBD2	once	TRBJ2-7	TGTGCCAGCAGCTCCACGACTAGCGGGGGGGCCTACGAGCAGTACTTC	CASSSTTSGGAYEQYF
TRBV19	.	.	TRBJ1-2	TGTGCCAGTAGTATATCAGGGACTGGCTACACCTTC	CASSISGTGYTF
TRBV20-1	TRBD1	.	TRBJ2-7	TGCAGTGCTAGTACCCTGGGACAGAAGGCGTCCTACGAGCAGTACTTC	CSASTLGQKASYEQYF
TRBV7-2	TRBD1	few	TRBJ1-4	TGTGCCAGCAGCTTTTGGGACAGAAGGACGGCTAATGAAAAACTGTTTTTT	CASSFWDRRTANEKLFF
TRBV20-1	TRBD1	.	TRBJ2-7	TGCAGTGCTAGAGTGGGACAGTCCGGGGAAGGAGAGCAGTACTTC	CSARVGQSGEGEQYF
TRBV20-1	TRBD2	.	TRBJ2-5	TGCAGTGCTAGAGATGGGAGCGGGAGGGGGGAGACCCAGTACTTC	CSARDGSGRGETQYF
TRBV28	TRBD1	.	TRBJ1-5	TGTGCCAGCAGTTTCCCGATTCGTAGACAGGGAAGGAATCAGCCCCAGCATTTT	CASSFPIRRQGRNQPQHF
TRBV6-1	.	few	TRBJ2-5	TGTGCCAGCATAGTTAGCGGTGGCCTCCAAGTTTTCGGCCAGTACTTC	CASIVSGGLQVFGQYF
TRBV12-3/TRBV12-4	.	few	TRBJ2-3	TGTGCCAGCAGAAGTCAGCAAGATACGCAGTATTTT	CASRSQQDTQYF
TRBV7-2	.	few	TRBJ2-7	TGTGCCAGCAGCGGGACTTCTAGCTCCTACGAGCAGTACTTC	CASSGTSSSYEQYF
TRBV20-1	.	.	TRBJ1-1	TGCAGTGCTAGAGCGGAAGGGGACACTGAAGCTTTCTTT	CSARAEGDTEAFF
TRBV7-8	.	.	TRBJ2-7	TGTGCCAGCAGCCCGGGACAAGTGGCACCCGAGCAGTACTTC	CASSPGQVAPEQYF
TRBV6-5	.	few	TRBJ2-1	TGTGCCAGCAGTAGTCGCGGGGTAGGTTACAATGAGCAGTTCTTC	CASSSRGVGYNEQFF
TRBV7-9	.	.	TRBJ2-1	TGTGCCAGCAGCCAGGGCGGACTAGTGGGGGGCGGGGACGAGCAGTTCTTC	CASSQGGLVGGGDEQFF
TRBV28	TRBD2	.	TRBJ2-5	TGTGCCAGCAGTCCCCTAGAGGGAGAGCTAGCGGGGAAGCAAGAGACCCAGTACTTC	CASSPLEGELAGKQETQYF
TRBV7-2	TRBD2	.	TRBJ2-3	TGTGCCAGCAGCTTATGGGATCCCAGCGGGGCAGATACGCAGTATTTT	CASSLWDPSGADTQYF
TRBV20-1	TRBD2	few	TRBJ2-4	TGCAGTGCCAGCGGGGTCAAAAACATTCAGTACTTC	CSASGVKNIQYF
TRBV7-6	TRBD1	few	TRBJ2-7	TGTGCCAGCAGCCTAAAGGGACAGGGGAGCGAGCAGTACTTC	CASSLKGQGSEQYF
TRBV7-3	.	few	TRBJ1-1	TGTGCCAGCAGACTTACACCGACCCATGAAGCTTTCTTT	CASRLTPTHEAFF
TRBV5-1	TRBD2	few	TRBJ2-1	TGCACCAGCAGCCCCGGGACTAGCGGGGGAAACGAGCAGTTCTTC	CTSSPGTSGGNEQFF
TRBV9	TRBD2	.	TRBJ2-1	TGTGCCAGCAGGCGGGGGGAAGTCAATGAGCAGTTCTTC	CASRRGEVNEQFF
TRBV5-1	TRBD1	.	TRBJ2-7	TGCGCCAGCAGCCAGACAGGGTTTTCGCTCCACGAGCAGTACTTC	CASSQTGFSLHEQYF
TRBV7-9	.	once	TRBJ2-3	TGTGCCAGCAGCTTATTGCAAGATACGCAGTATTTT	CASSLLQDTQYF